The following is a T cell receptor (beta chain) sequence with its context. This clonotype occurred a few times. Its antigen has not been determined. No per-base quality is available; no much larger clone lies one base away. The library was prepared using PCR. Reads for this sample came from an Illumina HiSeq 2500. Molecular barcoding was employed in the preparation of TCR libraries, with unique molecular identifiers being used to normalize TCRbeta repertoire quantification. TCRdb cleaned the public reads at Q25 with fastp, built clones with MiXCR and kept in-frame beta chains. Each entry is one CDR3 protein sequence, shown with its most common DNA and genes. Here the sample has approximately 980,000 distinct CDR3 sequences; about 29% occur a single time. The ten largest clones take up roughly 27% of the sample. The data are from a study of T-cell reconstitution after alpha-beta-depleted transplantation in children (dated by TCRdb to the mid-2010s). About the full investigation: Using TCR repertoire profiling, the study followed T-cell immune reconstitution in a quantitative way in children after TCRalphabeta/CD19-depleted allogeneic hematopoietic cell transplantation. Points the paper makes about the study in general: The apparently early recovery of alphabetaT-cell counts about two months after transplant reportedly depended on only several hundred rapidly expanded clones that came from non-depleted graft cells. In some patients, the high TCRbeta diversity seen at day 60 was put down to recipient T cells and intrathymic progenitors that had survived conditioning. Over the following months the frequencies of hyperexpanded clones went down, and after one year T-cell counts and TCRbeta diversity were mostly credited to newly produced T cells.

In light of the paper, this sample's treatment or condition label describes: allogeneic hematopoietic cell transplantation with graft depleted of TCRalphabeta T cells and CD19 B cells. The children who served as transplant recipients had been given grafts of TCRalphabeta/CD19-depleted allogeneic hematopoietic cells. The germline V gene sets CDR1 to SNHLY and CDR2 to FYNNEI. There are 16 amino acids in the CDR3, from cysteine to phenylalanine inclusive. Only the CDR3 DNA stays, 48 bases, in frame from base 1. V is reduced by 5 bases and J by 3 bases, leaving a spacing of 18 bases between them. The receptor comes from a boy in the first two years of life who had a stem cell transplant for SCID, so the T cells may come from the graft donor. Material: PBMCs, mostly from graft donor cells, obtained 360 days after TCRalphabeta/CD19-depleted stem cell transplant. The sequence is built from TRBV2 and TRBJ2-3; the D gene remains uncertain. The CDR3 region: CASSYLTPYGTDTQYF. In nucleotide form, the sequence is TGTGCCAGCAGTTATTTGACACCTTACGGGACAGATACGCAGTATTTT.